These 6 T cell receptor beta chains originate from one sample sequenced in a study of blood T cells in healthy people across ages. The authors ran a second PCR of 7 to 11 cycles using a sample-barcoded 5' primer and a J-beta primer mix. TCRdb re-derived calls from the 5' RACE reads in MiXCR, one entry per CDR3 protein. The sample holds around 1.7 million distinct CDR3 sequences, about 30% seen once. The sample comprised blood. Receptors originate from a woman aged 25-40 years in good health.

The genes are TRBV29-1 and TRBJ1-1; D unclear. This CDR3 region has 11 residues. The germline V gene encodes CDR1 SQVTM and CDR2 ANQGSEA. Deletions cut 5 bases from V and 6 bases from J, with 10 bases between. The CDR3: CSVQRGSEAFF. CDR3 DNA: TGCAGCGTTCAACGGGGATCTGAAGCTTTCTTT.

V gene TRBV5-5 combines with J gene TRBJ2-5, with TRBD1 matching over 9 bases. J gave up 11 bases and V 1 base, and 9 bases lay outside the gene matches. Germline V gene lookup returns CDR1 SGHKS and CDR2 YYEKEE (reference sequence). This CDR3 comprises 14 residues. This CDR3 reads CASSLRTGVREQYF. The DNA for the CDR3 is TGTGCCAGCAGCTTGAGGACAGGGGTTCGGGAGCAGTACTTC.

The CDR3 bases are TGTGCCACCAGCAGAGTTCTAGTGAGCGAGCAGTTCTTC. Residues: CATSRVLVSEQFF. This chain uses TRBV15 with TRBJ2-1, with D unclear. Germline V gene data show CDR1 as LNHNV and CDR2 as YYDKDF (reference sequence). V dropped 1 base and J dropped 10 bases, with 11 bases sitting between them. This CDR3 has 13 amino acids. The variable domain in full, completed from reference TRBV15 and TRBJ2-1, reads DAMVIQNPRYQVTQFGKPVTLSCSQTLNHNVMYWYQQKSSQAPKLLFHYYDKDFNNEADTPDNFQSRRPNTSFCFLDIRSPGLGDTAMYLCATSRVLVSEQFFGPGTRLTVL.

DNA of the CDR3: TGTGCCAGTAGTGGAAACAGGGGGACTAATGAAAAACTGTTTTTT. This encodes CASSGNRGTNEKLFF. The J gene is TRBJ1-4, the V gene TRBV19, with 8 bases matching TRBD1. Per germline, CDR1 LNHDA and CDR2 SQIVND (reference sequence). The length of the CDR3 is 15 residues. The trim removed 5 bases at V and 2 bases at J, leaving 4 bases unmatched.

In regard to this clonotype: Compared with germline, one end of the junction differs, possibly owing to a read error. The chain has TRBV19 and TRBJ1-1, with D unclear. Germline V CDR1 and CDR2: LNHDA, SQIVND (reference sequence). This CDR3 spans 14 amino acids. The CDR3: CASSIVVPDTEAFF. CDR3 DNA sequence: TGTGCCAGCAGTATAGTTGTGCCCGACACTGAAGCTTTCTTT.

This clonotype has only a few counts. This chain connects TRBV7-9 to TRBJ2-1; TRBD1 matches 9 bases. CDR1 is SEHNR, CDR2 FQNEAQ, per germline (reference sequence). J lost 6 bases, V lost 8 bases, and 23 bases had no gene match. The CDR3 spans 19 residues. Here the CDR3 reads CASEPLPPADRGSGNEQFF. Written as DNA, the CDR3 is TGTGCCAGCGAACCTCTCCCCCCCGCGGACAGGGGATCTGGCAATGAGCAGTTCTTC.